This passage covers 7 T cell receptor beta chains from one sample sequenced in a study of Graves' ophthalmopathy and Graves' hyperthyroidism. Amplification from RNA transcripts yielded the TCR beta CDR3 regions. RT-PCR with HTBI primers came first, then second-round multiplex PCR. MiXCR was run by TCRdb on the multiplex PCR reads, yielding one entry per CDR3 protein. The data show around 600,000 distinct CDR3 sequences, about 38% seen once. The source material was peripheral blood. Receptors were obtained from an adult man with Graves' ophthalmopathy.

In this sample, this clonotype turned up many times. The chain joins TRBV6-6 to TRBJ1-6, with 8 bases fitting TRBD1. V was clipped by 7 bases and J by 2 bases; unmatched bases: 4. The CDR3 totals 15 residues. In germline, CDR1 is MNHNY, CDR2 SVGAGI (reference sequence). CDR3 sequence reads: CASNQQGAYNSPLHF. CDR3 coding DNA: TGTGCCAGCAACCAACAGGGGGCCTATAATTCACCCCTCCACTTT.

A word on this clonotype: This CDR3 fails to terminate in the conserved phenylalanine or tryptophan, so it likely reflects a read error. The gene calls are TRBV20-1 and TRBJ1-1; D is ambiguous. Germline loops: CDR1 DFQATT, CDR2 SNEGSKA (reference sequence). Trimming pared 0 bases from V and 6 bases from J, leaving 14 bases between. The CDR3 loop spans 14 amino acids. This CDR3 is CSAREPIPPAEAFL. CDR3 coding DNA: TGCAGTGCTAGAGAACCTATACCCCCGGCTGAAGCTTTCCTT.

CDR3 region: CATSRDKGAYQETQYF. The CDR3, as DNA: TGTGCCACCAGCAGAGATAAGGGGGCCTACCAAGAGACCCAGTACTTC. This chain joins TRBV15 and TRBJ2-5; 7 bases are shared with TRBD1. Per the germline V gene, CDR1 is LNHNV and CDR2 is YYDKDF (reference sequence). The V and J ends lost 0 bases and 0 bases, in that order; junction bases with no gene match: 4. The CDR3 runs to 16 residues.

This clonotype was recorded many times. The rearrangement uses TRBV11-1 and TRBJ2-5, with 7 bases that match TRBD1. V lost 5 bases to trimming and J lost 3 bases; unmatched junction nucleotides: 6. The germline V gene has CDR1 SGHAT and CDR2 FQDESV (reference sequence). This CDR3 has 14 residues. This CDR3 is CASSPWDSEETQYF. CDR3 in DNA: TGTGCCAGCAGCCCGTGGGACAGCGAAGAGACCCAGTACTTC.

The table lists this clonotype with a few counts. J is TRBJ1-1 and V is TRBV3-1, with D tentatively TRBD1 (5 bases). Germline CDR1 and CDR2: LGHDT and YNNKEL (reference sequence). Trimming removed 0 bases from V and 4 bases from J, with 15 bases in between. This CDR3 has 16 residues. CDR3 coding DNA: TGTGCCAGCAGCCAAGATAGGGGACCTTTCCGCACTGAAGCTTTCTTT. This encodes CASSQDRGPFRTEAFF. Looking up the rest from reference TRBV3-1 and TRBJ1-1 gives the full variable domain: DTAVSQTPKYLVTQMGNDKSIKCEQNLGHDTMYWYKQDSKKFLKIMFSYNNKELIINETVPNRFSPKSPDKAHLNLHINSLELGDSAVYFCASSQDRGPFRTEAFFGQGTRLTVV.

This clonotype was counted ten times or more. The rearrangement links TRBV5-1 to TRBJ2-2; D gene unclear. With 2 bases removed from V and 0 bases from J, the gap between germline ends came to 8 bases. There are 15 residues in the CDR3. Germline values: CDR1 SGHRS, CDR2 YFSETQ. This CDR3 reads CASSFLGPNTGELFF. The CDR3 DNA reads as TGCGCCAGCAGCTTCCTTGGGCCGAACACCGGGGAGCTGTTTTTT.

This clonotype was counted a few times. The gene calls are TRBV4-3 and TRBJ1-4; perhaps TRBD1 as D (6 bases). The V gene's germline CDR1 is LGHNA and CDR2 YSLEER. The length of the CDR3 is 14 residues. The V end was cut by 1 base, the J end by 8 bases, with 11 bases between. The CDR3 DNA sequence: TGCGCCAGCAGCCAAGGGGGGGCTGGGGAAAAACTGTTTTTT. Translation gives CASSQGGAGEKLFF.